Listed here are 3 T cell receptor beta chains from one sample, sequenced in a study of T cells in Graves' hyperthyroidism and ophthalmopathy. TCR beta CDR3 regions were amplified from RNA transcripts. In the first-round RT-PCR of the TCR CDR3, the HTBI primer set was used. TCRdb reprocessed the multiplex PCR reads with MiXCR, giving one entry per CDR3 protein. There are around 340,000 distinct CDR3 sequences in the sample; over 15% occur only once, and around 47% lies in the top ten. The specimen sequenced was blood. The receptors derive from a woman in her 50s with Graves' hyperthyroidism.

This clonotype was picked up a small number of times. The CDR3 sequence: CANFRDRDLYEQYV. The CDR3 bases are TGTGCCAACTTCCGGGACAGGGATCTCTACGAGCAGTACGTC. This chain connects TRBV2 to TRBJ2-7, with TRBD1 matching 9 bases. The germline V gene has CDR1 SNHLY and CDR2 FYNNEI. This CDR3 region has 14 residues. V lost 10 bases to trimming and J lost 3 bases; unmatched junction nucleotides: 10.

This clonotype was counted between two and nine times. For the CDR3, the DNA is TGTGCCATCAGTGAGTCCAGTCGGGGGTTGGGAGAGCAGTACGTC. It translates to CAISESSRGLGEQYV. The chain links TRBV10-3 to TRBJ2-7; TRBD2 is a possible D gene (6 bases). V was shortened by 0 bases and J by 7 bases, with 16 bases between the two germline ends. This CDR3 spans 15 amino acids. Germline CDR1 is ENHRY and CDR2 is SYGVKD.

On this clonotype itself: A read error is possible here, since a much larger clone lies one base away. This chain connects TRBV3-1 to TRBJ2-1, with D perhaps matching TRBD2 (5 bases). The CDR3 has 13 residues. Germline V gives CDR1 LGHDT, CDR2 YNNKEL (reference sequence). The CDR3 region has the DNA TGTGCCAACAGCCACCAAGGAGGCTATGAGCAGTTCTTC. Encoded protein: CANSHQGGYEQFF.